These T cell receptor beta chains were read from a single sample in a study of cytomegalovirus exposure and HLA in healthy donors. Generated by immunoSEQ multiplex PCR, the TCRdb table keeps only in-frame clones and is missing some. The data contain approximately 120,000 clones, roughly four fifths of them singletons. The specimen sequenced was PBMCs. The receptors originated from a man aged 25 to 40 in good health and CMV-seronegative. The CDR3 runs from the conserved cysteine through the conserved F or W. Each record gives: clone size, D gene, V gene, J gene, CDR3 DNA, CDR3 protein. D genes are given only for firm matches. Only some rows state a clone size, as once, few, many or a class for expanded clones.

NA	NA	TRBV10-3	TRBJ2-7	TGTGCCATCAGGGCATACTACGAGCAGTACTTC	CAIRAYYEQYF
NA	NA	TRBV30	TRBJ2-1	TGTGCCTGGAGTGGAGGAAGTGAGCAGTTCTTC	CAWSGGSEQFF
NA	NA	TRBV6-5	TRBJ2-3	TGTGCCAGCAGTTACTCGGCTAGTGGCGGCACAGATACGCAGTATTTT	CASSYSASGGTDTQYF
once	TRBD2	TRBV5-1	TRBJ2-7	TGCGCCAGCAGGATCGGGACTAGGGTTGAGGAGCAGTACTTC	CASRIGTRVEEQYF
NA	TRBD2	TRBV28	TRBJ2-5	TGTGCCAGCGTAGGCGGGGGGCGACGTGAGACCCAGTACTTC	CASVGGGRRETQYF
NA	TRBD2	TRBV2	TRBJ2-1	TGTGCCAGCACTCCTAACCCAGGGAGGGGCTCCTACAATGAGCAGTTCTTC	CASTPNPGRGSYNEQFF
NA	TRBD1	TRBV27	TRBJ1-1	TGTGCCAGCAGTATCCGACAGGGGAACACTGAAGCTTTCTTT	CASSIRQGNTEAFF
NA	NA	TRBV5-1	TRBJ2-7	TGCGCCAGCAGCTCGGTTAGCCACGAGCAGTACTTC	CASSSVSHEQYF
NA	TRBD2	TRBV13	TRBJ2-3	TGTGCCAGCAGCCCGACAGGGACTAGCGGGGTCGGAGATACGCAGTATTTT	CASSPTGTSGVGDTQYF
NA	TRBD2	TRBV7-2	TRBJ2-3	TGTGCCAGCAGCTTAGGGGGTAGCGGGGGGGCCCCAGATACGCAGTATTTT	CASSLGGSGGAPDTQYF
NA	TRBD1	TRBV30	TRBJ1-5	TGTGCCTCAAAGTGTGGACAGGGGCTTTATAGCAATCAGCCCCAGCATTTT	CASKCGQGLYSNQPQHF
NA	TRBD2	TRBV7-3	TRBJ2-5	TGTGCCAGCAGCGCCGGGACTAGCGGGCAAGAGACCCAGTACTTC	CASSAGTSGQETQYF
few	NA	TRBV7-8	TRBJ1-1	TGTGCCAGCAGCTTAGCCGGAGTCCTGAACACTGAAGCTTTCTTT	CASSLAGVLNTEAFF
NA	NA	TRBV11-3	TRBJ1-2	TGTGCCAGCAGCCCACGCCCAGTCCCCTACTATGGCTACACCTTC	CASSPRPVPYYGYTF
NA	TRBD1	TRBV5-1	TRBJ2-2	TGCGCCAGCAGCGTGCAGGCATGGACAGGGAACACCGGGGAGCTGTTTTTT	CASSVQAWTGNTGELFF
NA	TRBD2	TRBV28	TRBJ2-3	TGTGCCAGCAGCGAGGGACTAGCGGGAGAAACAGATACGCAGTATTTT	CASSEGLAGETDTQYF
NA	TRBD1	TRBV6-5	TRBJ1-2	TGTGCCAGCAATCCAGGGGGCTTCCTTAACTATGGCTACACCTTC	CASNPGGFLNYGYTF
NA	NA	TRBV7-3	TRBJ1-1	TGTGCCAGCAGTTCGACTCTGTACACTGAAGCTTTCTTT	CASSSTLYTEAFF
NA	TRBD1	TRBV19	TRBJ2-3	TGTGCCAGTACACCCTGGGACAGAGAAGATACGCAGTATTTT	CASTPWDREDTQYF
NA	TRBD1	TRBV6-4	TRBJ2-1	TGTGCCAGCAGTGGGACAGGGGGCTACAATGAGCAGTTCTTC	CASSGTGGYNEQFF
few	NA	TRBV13	TRBJ1-1	TGTGCCAGCAGCCCCCTAAACACTGAAGCTTTCTTT	CASSPLNTEAFF
NA	TRBD2	TRBV7-2	TRBJ2-1	TGTGCCAGCAGCCCCGGACTAGCACCCTACAATGAGCAGTTCTTC	CASSPGLAPYNEQFF
NA	TRBD1	TRBV30	TRBJ1-1	TGTGCCCTGACCCTGAGACAGGGGTTAATGAACACTGAAGCTTTCTTT	CALTLRQGLMNTEAFF
few	NA	TRBV2	TRBJ2-3	TGTGCCAGCAGACTCCACAGGCCCCGGGGCACAGATACGCAGTATTTT	CASRLHRPRGTDTQYF
NA	TRBD2	TRBV7-2	TRBJ2-6	TGTGCCAGCAGCCAGCGGGGGGGCGGTTTCTCTGGGGCCAACGTCCTGACTTTC	CASSQRGGGFSGANVLTF
few	NA	TRBV11-2	TRBJ1-4	TGTGCCAGCAGCTACCTAAGGGGGAAAGGTGAAAAACTGTTTTTT	CASSYLRGKGEKLFF
NA	NA	TRBV15	TRBJ2-1	TGTGCCACCAGCAGAGATGAGGGGGAAGAGCAGTTCTTC	CATSRDEGEEQFF
NA	TRBD1	TRBV19	TRBJ1-5	TGTGCCAGTAGTATAGCGCCAGGGGGCCTTAGCAATCAGCCCCAGCATTTT	CASSIAPGGLSNQPQHF
few	NA	TRBV9	TRBJ1-1	TGTGCCAGCAGCGTAGGGTGGCAGGACAGCACCCCGAACACTGAAGCTTTCTTT	CASSVGWQDSTPNTEAFF
NA	TRBD1	TRBV5-4	TRBJ2-7	TGTGCCAGCAGCTTGGGACAGGGCAGTTCCTACGAGCAGTACTTC	CASSLGQGSSYEQYF
NA	TRBD1	TRBV7-9	TRBJ1-3	TGTGCCAGCAGCCTCCGACAGGGAGGAAACACCATATATTTT	CASSLRQGGNTIYF
few	NA	TRBV18	TRBJ1-1	TGTGCCAGCTCACCACATGAGGTCCGGAACACTGAAGCTTTCTTT	CASSPHEVRNTEAFF
NA	NA	TRBV28	TRBJ1-5	TGTGCCAGCAGTTTTGGCAGGAGGAATCAGCCCCAGCATTTT	CASSFGRRNQPQHF
once	NA	TRBV29-1	TRBJ2-7	TGCAGCGTTGAACTAGCCGGAGGTGTATACGAGCAGTACTTC	CSVELAGGVYEQYF
once	TRBD2	TRBV7-2	TRBJ2-7	TGTGCCAGCAGCTTAAATTCGTTCTTAGCGGGAATCGAGCAGTACTTC	CASSLNSFLAGIEQYF
few	NA	TRBV4-1	TRBJ2-2	TGCGCCAGCAGCCAAGCCGGGAACACCGGGGAGCTGTTTTTT	CASSQAGNTGELFF
once	NA	TRBV4-1	TRBJ2-7	TGCGCCAGCAGCTCCTCGTTCGAGCAGTACTTC	CASSSSFEQYF
NA	NA	TRBV6-5	TRBJ1-5	TGTGCCAGCAGTTCGTTAAGGGGTAGGGTTCAGCCCCAGCATTTT	CASSSLRGRVQPQHF
NA	NA	TRBV2	TRBJ2-3	TGTGCCAGCAGTGTGGGAGCGGACTATGTAACCACAGATACGCAGTATTTT	CASSVGADYVTTDTQYF
NA	NA	TRBV28	TRBJ2-7	TGTGCCAGCAGCCCAGAGGGAGGAAGGGAGCAGTACTTC	CASSPEGGREQYF
NA	TRBD1	TRBV2	TRBJ2-2	TGTGCCAGCAGTGAACTACAGGGGGATGGAACCGGGGAGCTGTTTTTT	CASSELQGDGTGELFF
few	TRBD2	TRBV5-1	TRBJ2-5	TGCGCCAGCAGCCCGGCGGGGGGCCTCCAAGAGACCCAGTACTTC	CASSPAGGLQETQYF
few	TRBD1	TRBV2	TRBJ1-5	TGTGCCAGCAGCCCGGGACAGTCTACAAATCAGCCCCAGCATTTT	CASSPGQSTNQPQHF
NA	NA	TRBV10-3	TRBJ2-3	TGTGCCATCAGTGAGGGGGACTCCACAGATACGCAGTATTTT	CAISEGDSTDTQYF
NA	TRBD2	TRBV27	TRBJ2-7	TGTGCCAGCAGTCTCATAGCGGGTTATTCCTACGAGCAGTACTTC	CASSLIAGYSYEQYF
NA	NA	TRBV11-2	TRBJ1-1	TGTGCCAGCAGCTTAGAGTTCGGACAGATGAACACTGAAGCTTTCTTT	CASSLEFGQMNTEAFF
NA	TRBD2	TRBV6-5	TRBJ2-3	TGTGCCAGCAGTCTACTAGCGGGTTTCCCAGATACGCAGTATTTT	CASSLLAGFPDTQYF
once	TRBD2	TRBV30	TRBJ2-7	TGTGCCTGGAGTCGACTAGCGGGGGGGTACGAGCAGTACTTC	CAWSRLAGGYEQYF